This TCR beta chain is drawn from a study of blood T cell repertoires in COVID-19. The repertoire was sequenced with immunoSEQ multiplex PCR; TCRdb's copy has only in-frame clones and lacks some. The table includes some 220,000 clones, 65% to 85% detected once. This TCR was recovered from a woman in her 30s with COVID-19, enrolled during active disease. Source material: peripheral blood.

CDR3 DNA: TGTGCCAGCAGTTCGATTGCACTGCCGTCTGGAAACACCATATATTTT. It is translated as CASSSIALPSGNTIYF. The chain employs TRBV7-2 and TRBJ1-3; D uncertain. The CDR3 contains 16 residues. V shed 6 bases and J shed 1 base, with 16 bases lying between them. CDR1 is SGHTA, CDR2 FQGNSA, per germline.